A selection of T cell receptor beta chains follows, all from one sample in a study of memory CD4+ T cells and cytomegalovirus serostatus. The protocol was immunoSEQ multiplex PCR, while the TCRdb copy is restricted to in-frame clones and leaves out a portion. The data contain tens of thousands of clones, approximately 77% of them singletons. Sample: memory CD4+ T cells from blood. Receptors were obtained from an adult in good health and CMV-seronegative. Some clones in this sample may be carry-over from other donors' samples. CDR3s include the opening cysteine and the closing phenylalanine or tryptophan. The D gene is left open where the match is weak. The listing skips clone size in some rows; elsewhere it reads once, few, many or a size class.

TRBJ2-3,12,NA,NA,TRBV7-8,TGTGCCAGCGGAGAGGGTGCGGATACGCAGTATTTT,CASGEGADTQYF
TRBJ2-2,13,NA,NA,TRBV6-1,TGTGCCAGCAGTGAAGCTAGTGAAAGGGAGCTGTTTTTT,CASSEASERELFF
TRBJ2-7,14,NA,NA,TRBV5-4,TGTGCCAGCAGCCGCCAGGGGACCGCCTACGAGCAGTACTTC,CASSRQGTAYEQYF
TRBJ2-2,15,NA,NA,TRBV4-1,TGCGCCAGCAGGCCCCTCCGGTGGGGGGCCGGGGAGCTGTTTTTT,CASRPLRWGAGELFF
TRBJ2-1,15,TRBD2,NA,TRBV7-2,TGTGCCAGCAGCTTATACGGGGGAGGGTACAATGAGCAGTTCTTC,CASSLYGGGYNEQFF
TRBJ2-7,13,TRBD2,NA,TRBV28,TGTGCCACGTCCGGGACTACCGCCTACGAGCAGTACTTC,CATSGTTAYEQYF
TRBJ2-7,14,TRBD2,NA,TRBV28,TGTGCCAGCAGCCCGTTTCCGGGAGGATACGAGCAGTACTTC,CASSPFPGGYEQYF
TRBJ1-6,15,NA,once,TRBV28,TGTGCCAGCAGCCAACGGACGGTGATGGGTTCACCCCTCCACTTT,CASSQRTVMGSPLHF
TRBJ2-5,15,TRBD2,NA,TRBV30,TGTGCCTGGAGTGTTGGGACTAGCGAGCGAGAGACCCAGTACTTC,CAWSVGTSERETQYF
TRBJ2-7,13,TRBD1,NA,TRBV7-3,TGTGCCAGCAGTCTTAGGGACAGGACAGAAAAGTACTTC,CASSLRDRTEKYF
TRBJ2-2,18,TRBD2,NA,TRBV2,TGTGCCAGCCCCGGGACTAGCGGGAGAGAGAGGTCGGTCGGGGAGCTGTTTTTT,CASPGTSGRERSVGELFF
TRBJ1-5,13,NA,NA,TRBV5-5,TGTGCCAGCAGCCTAAATAGCAATCAGCCCCAGCATTTT,CASSLNSNQPQHF
TRBJ2-2,14,NA,NA,TRBV5-6,TGTGCCAGCAGCTGGGGGTCGAGGGCCGGGGAGCTGTTTTTT,CASSWGSRAGELFF
TRBJ1-5,14,NA,NA,TRBV7-2,TGTGCCAGCAGCTTGGGGGGCAGGGGAACCCCCCAGCATTTT,CASSLGGRGTPQHF
TRBJ1-1,14,NA,NA,TRBV6-5,TGTGCCAGCATCCGAGGTGACGGGGGCACTGAAGCTTTCTTT,CASIRGDGGTEAFF
TRBJ2-1,19,TRBD2,NA,TRBV4-2,TGTGCCAGCAGCCAAGAGCTAGCGGGAGGGCCTAGGGCCTACAATGAGCAGTTCTTC,CASSQELAGGPRAYNEQFF
TRBJ2-1,13,NA,once,TRBV7-3,TGTGCCAGCAGCTTAATCCAGGGGTATGAGCAGTTCTTC,CASSLIQGYEQFF
TRBJ2-5,15,NA,NA,TRBV4-2,TGTGCCAGCAGCCAAGGGACCCCCCCGTTTGAGACCCAGTACTTC,CASSQGTPPFETQYF
TRBJ1-2,15,NA,NA,TRBV28,TGTGCCAGCAGTATAGGGGGTGGGGGTCGGTATGGCTACACCTTC,CASSIGGGGRYGYTF
TRBJ1-5,14,NA,NA,TRBV5-4,TGTGCCAGCAGCCTCTGGGGGAGCGGTCAGCCCCAGCATTTT,CASSLWGSGQPQHF
TRBJ2-7,17,NA,once,TRBV28,TGTGCCAGCAGTTTATACCTCAAGCGGGCGAGCTCCTACGAGCAGTACTTC,CASSLYLKRASSYEQYF
TRBJ2-7,15,TRBD2,NA,TRBV27,TGTGCCAGCAGCCGACCTAGCGGGAGGATCTACGAGCAGTACTTC,CASSRPSGRIYEQYF
TRBJ2-7,11,NA,NA,TRBV29-1,TGCAGCGTTGGCAGGGAATACGAGCAGTACTTC,CSVGREYEQYF
TRBJ2-5,16,TRBD2,NA,TRBV30,TGTGCCTGGAGGGAAAGAAGCGGGAACCTGATTGGGACCCAGTACTTC,CAWRERSGNLIGTQYF
TRBJ2-1,13,TRBD2,NA,TRBV6-5,TGTGCCAGCTGGCGTAGCGGGTTTCGTGAGCAGTTCTTC,CASWRSGFREQFF
TRBJ1-2,12,NA,NA,TRBV7-9,TGTGCCAGCAGCTTAGGGGATAGTGGCTACACCTTC,CASSLGDSGYTF
TRBJ2-7,14,NA,once,TRBV6-1,TGTGCCAGCAGTGTGCGTGAGTCCGGGTACGAGCAGTACTTC,CASSVRESGYEQYF
TRBJ2-5,13,NA,NA,TRBV6-1,TGTGCCAGCGGGGAAGGGATACGAGAGACCCAGTACTTC,CASGEGIRETQYF
TRBJ2-3,14,NA,once,TRBV5-4,TGTGCCAGCAGTCGGCCGGGTGACACTTATACGCAGTATTTT,CASSRPGDTYTQYF
TRBJ1-4,17,TRBD1,NA,TRBV7-6,TGTGCCAGCAGCCCCGGTAATCCGGGACAGGGCATTGGAAAACTGTTTTTT,CASSPGNPGQGIGKLFF
TRBJ1-1,14,NA,NA,TRBV7-3,TGTGCCAGCAGCTTAGGCCACTCGAACACTGAAGCTTTCTTT,CASSLGHSNTEAFF
TRBJ1-6,14,NA,once,TRBV9,TGTGCCAGCAGCGTACTGGGGGCTCGGGCACCCCTCCACTTT,CASSVLGARAPLHF
TRBJ1-2,18,TRBD1,NA,TRBV2,TGTGCCAGCAGTGAAGTGGGGACAGGGATAGGAGCTTCGCTGGGCTACACCTTC,CASSEVGTGIGASLGYTF
TRBJ1-5,15,NA,few,TRBV28,TGTGCCAGCAGTTTTTCAGGACGGTCTGAGCAGCCCCAGCATTTT,CASSFSGRSEQPQHF
TRBJ1-1,12,TRBD1,once,TRBV28,TGTGCCAGCAGTACAGGGGGTACTGAAGCTTTCTTT,CASSTGGTEAFF
TRBJ2-1,15,NA,NA,TRBV5-1,TGCGCCAGCAGCTTGGACGGGAGTCCTTACAATGAGCAGTTCTTC,CASSLDGSPYNEQFF
TRBJ2-7,13,NA,NA,TRBV5-5,TGTGCCAGCAGCTTACTAGGCGCCTACGAGCAGTACTTC,CASSLLGAYEQYF
TRBJ1-4,15,NA,NA,TRBV16,TGTGCCAGCAGCCAACAGGGTACGCCTAATGAAAAACTGTTTTTT,CASSQQGTPNEKLFF
TRBJ1-4,13,NA,NA,TRBV14,TGTGCCAGCAGCCACCCGGGTGGTGAAAAACTGTTTTTT,CASSHPGGEKLFF
TRBJ1-1,14,NA,NA,TRBV29-1,TGCAGCGTTGTCGGGCGGGGACCGAACACTGAAGCTTTCTTT,CSVVGRGPNTEAFF
TRBJ2-7,15,TRBD1,NA,TRBV7-2,TGTGCCAGCAGTCGACAGGGCGGCGAAACCTACGAGCAGTACTTC,CASSRQGGETYEQYF
TRBJ2-3,15,NA,NA,TRBV6-1,TGTGCCACCAGAACCGGGACAAGTCGCACAGATACGCAGTATTTT,CATRTGTSRTDTQYF
TRBJ1-1,12,NA,few,TRBV4-2,TGTGCCAGCAGCCAAGACGCAACTGAAGCTTTCTTT,CASSQDATEAFF
TRBJ2-3,16,TRBD2,NA,TRBV7-2,TGTGCCAGCAGCACGAGACTAGCGGGAGGAAGGGATACGCAGTATTTT,CASSTRLAGGRDTQYF
TRBJ1-5,14,NA,NA,TRBV6-1,TGTGCCAGCAGTGAGCAGGGTTCCAATCAGCCCCAGCATTTT,CASSEQGSNQPQHF
TRBJ1-1,18,NA,once,TRBV15,TGTGCCACCAGCAGAGAACGGGCCAGAACTGCCATGAACACTGAAGCTTTCTTT,CATSRERARTAMNTEAFF
TRBJ1-6,16,NA,once,TRBV30,TGTGCCTGGAGTGAGGGTCAGCGCTCCTATAATTCACCCCTCCACTTT,CAWSEGQRSYNSPLHF
TRBJ1-2,13,TRBD1,NA,TRBV6-5,TGTGCCAGCTACCCCGGGACAGGGGTAAGCTACACCTTC,CASYPGTGVSYTF
TRBJ2-1,16,TRBD2,NA,TRBV4-2,TGTGCCAGCAGCCAAGCGGGCGGGAGTTCCTACAATGAGCAGTTCTTC,CASSQAGGSSYNEQFF
TRBJ2-3,15,TRBD2,NA,TRBV5-4,TGTGCCAGCCGCCTGACTAGCGGGAACACAGATACGCAGTATTTT,CASRLTSGNTDTQYF
TRBJ1-5,13,NA,NA,TRBV18,TGTGCCAGCTCCGAGGGAATCAATCAGCCCCAGCATTTT,CASSEGINQPQHF
TRBJ1-1,18,NA,NA,TRBV7-8,TGTGCCAGCAGCTTGGGGCCTACGGGGGGCAGGGTGAACACTGAAGCTTTCTTT,CASSLGPTGGRVNTEAFF